Below are 29 T cell receptor beta chains sequenced from a single sample in a study of shared clonotypes between healthy human individuals. Here immunoSEQ multiplex PCR was the method, and the copy in TCRdb shows in-frame clones only, minus some. The sample includes approximately 1,500,000 clones, 95% to 99% of them seen just once. Sequencing was done on a sample of naive CD4+ T cells sorted from blood. The subset: CD45RA+ positively selected. The receptors derive from a man under 40 in good health.

CDR3 nucleotides: TGTGCCAGTAGTACCCGACAGGGATGGGAGCAGTTCTTC. This translates into CASSTRQGWEQFF. The V call is TRBV19, the J call TRBJ2-1, with 7 bases that match TRBD1. The germline V gene encodes CDR1 LNHDA and CDR2 SQIVND (reference sequence). V trimming: 4 bases; J trimming: 10 bases; junction bases outside the gene matches: 7. The CDR3 totals 13 residues.

This rearrangement joins TRBV7-9 to TRBJ2-4; D is uncertain. This CDR3 region has 14 residues. V was shortened by 5 bases and J by 0 bases, with 8 bases between the two germline ends. CDR1 and CDR2 (germline): SEHNR, FQNEAQ (reference sequence). Here the CDR3 DNA reads TGTGCCAGCAGCCAAAGTCTAGCCAAAAACATTCAGTACTTC. Amino acids: CASSQSLAKNIQYF.

This chain connects TRBV18 to TRBJ2-7; D might be TRBD1 (5 bases). V was pared by 2 bases and J by 2 bases, with 13 bases between. Looked up from germline, CDR1 is KGHSH and CDR2 is LQKENI. There are 15 residues in the CDR3. CDR3 amino acids: CASSPSVGVAYEQYF. In DNA, the CDR3 is TGTGCCAGCTCACCATCGGTAGGGGTTGCCTACGAGCAGTACTTC.

The chain uses TRBV19 and TRBJ1-2; D gene ambiguous. This CDR3 region has 14 residues. Germline V gene data show CDR1 as LNHDA and CDR2 as SQIVND (reference sequence). V was trimmed by 7 bases and J by 1 base, leaving 13 bases between them. The CDR3 DNA follows: TGTGCCAGTAAAGTCACCGACTTTAACTATGGCTACACCTTC. Translating gives CASKVTDFNYGYTF.

V and J are TRBV11-2 and TRBJ1-1; TRBD1 is a possible D gene (5 bases). This CDR3 comprises 16 residues. Trimming shortened V by 1 base and J by 1 base, and 13 bases separated the two germline ends. Germline assignment: CDR1 SGHAT and CDR2 FQNNGV. The CDR3 loop is CASSLVRAFQNTEAFF. CDR3 in DNA: TGTGCCAGCAGCTTAGTCAGGGCTTTCCAGAACACTGAAGCTTTCTTT.

The chain employs TRBV2 and TRBJ2-1, with TRBD1 matching over 8 bases. Germline CDR1 SNHLY, CDR2 FYNNEI. The junction had 3 bases not matched to a gene; V was cut back by 11 bases and J by 6 bases. The length of the CDR3 is 11 residues. In nucleotides, the CDR3 is TGTGCCGGGGGACAGGCCAATGAGCAGTTCTTC. Translating it yields CAGGQANEQFF.

J is TRBJ2-2 and V is TRBV28; D is uncertain. The CDR3 is 15 amino acids. Looked up from germline, CDR1 is MDHEN and CDR2 is SYDVKM. V was trimmed by 3 bases and J by 4 bases, leaving 12 bases between them. CDR3 residues: CASSFSPIGTGELFF. CDR3 DNA: TGTGCCAGCAGTTTTAGTCCCATCGGCACCGGGGAGCTGTTTTTT.

The chain links TRBV19 to TRBJ2-7; perhaps TRBD1 as D (6 bases). V lost 3 bases and J lost 4, with 13 bases in between. This CDR3 contains 14 residues. Germline CDR1 reads LNHDA; CDR2 reads SQIVND (reference sequence). The chain's CDR3 is CASSISGGRYEQYF. The CDR3 DNA sequence: TGTGCCAGTAGTATCTCTGGGGGCCGATACGAGCAGTACTTC.

The V call is TRBV5-6, the J call TRBJ2-7, with a tentative D call TRBD1 (5 bases). Germline CDR1 SGHDT, CDR2 YYEEEE. Between the trimmed V and J ends, which lost 5 bases and 3 bases, there was a span of 12 bases. The CDR3 is made up of 13 amino acids. Here the CDR3 reads CASRHDRDYEQYF. Here the CDR3 DNA reads TGTGCCAGCAGACACGACAGAGACTACGAGCAGTACTTC.

The gene calls are TRBV7-6 and TRBJ2-7; a possible D gene is TRBD1 (6 bases). This CDR3 is built from 15 residues. The V end lost 2 bases, the J end lost 5 bases, and 16 bases lay between the germline ends. Germline-derived CDR1 and CDR2 are SGHVS and FNYEAQ. The CDR3 loop reads CASSLKQGSLHEQYF. The CDR3 nucleotides read TGTGCCAGCAGCTTAAAGCAGGGGTCCCTCCACGAGCAGTACTTC.

A note on this clone: Other DNA sequences in the sample encode the same CDR3. The gene calls are TRBV6-1 and TRBJ2-7; D is unresolved. V shed 0 bases and J shed 2 bases, with 5 bases lying between them. Germline CDR1 MNHNS, CDR2 SASEGT. CDR3 length: 13 residues. CDR3 nucleotides: TGTGCCAGCAGTGAAGCAATACCCTACGAGCAGTACTTC. Protein sequence: CASSEAIPYEQYF.

This clone was counted once. The chain joins TRBV5-1 to TRBJ1-2; D not certain. Germline-derived CDR1 and CDR2 are SGHRS and YFSETQ. Trimming pared 9 bases from V and 6 bases from J, leaving 12 bases between. This CDR3 is 11 amino acids long. The CDR3 DNA sequence: TGCGCCACAAGAGGGCCAGATGGCTACACCTTC. This encodes CATRGPDGYTF. Drawing the rest from reference TRBV5-1 and TRBJ1-2, the complete variable domain is KAGVTQTPRYLIKTRGQQVTLSCSPISGHRSVSWYQQTPGQGLQFLFEYFSETQRNKGNFPGRFSGRQFSNSRSEMNVSTLELGDSALYLCATRGPDGYTFGSGTRLTVV.

The chain joins TRBV28 to TRBJ1-5, with a possible D match to TRBD1 (5 bases). This CDR3 is built from 13 residues. Germline lookup yields CDR1 MDHEN and CDR2 SYDVKM. Trimming stripped 6 bases from V and 5 bases from J, with 11 bases between. The CDR3 DNA is TGTGCCAGCAGACAAGACAGATATCAGCCCCAGCATTTT. This encodes CASRQDRYQPQHF.

This chain links TRBV5-1 with TRBJ2-3; TRBD1 agrees at 7 bases. CDR3 length: 15 residues. The V gene end was trimmed by 4 bases and the J gene end by 0 bases; junction bases not matched to a gene: 5. Germline CDR1 SGHRS, CDR2 YFSETQ. In DNA, the CDR3 is TGCGCCAGCAGCCAGGGACAGCCTAGCACAGATACGCAGTATTTT. This sequence encodes CASSQGQPSTDTQYF. The whole variable domain, filled in from reference TRBV5-1 and TRBJ2-3, reads KAGVTQTPRYLIKTRGQQVTLSCSPISGHRSVSWYQQTPGQGLQFLFEYFSETQRNKGNFPGRFSGRQFSNSRSEMNVSTLELGDSALYLCASSQGQPSTDTQYFGPGTRLTVL.

The chain combines TRBV28 with TRBJ1-2; D gene ambiguous. CDR3 length: 16 residues. V lost 3 bases to trimming and J lost 8 bases, with 22 bases between them. Germline V gives CDR1 MDHEN, CDR2 SYDVKM. CDR3 region: CASSFNTDLTTRGYTF. The CDR3 DNA follows: TGTGCCAGCAGTTTTAATACGGATCTTACTACGCGGGGCTACACCTTC.

The chain is built from TRBV5-1 and TRBJ1-2, with a tentative D call TRBD1 (5 bases). The CDR3 is 15 amino acids. Germline CDR1 and CDR2: SGHRS and YFSETQ. The V and J ends lost 0 bases and 5 bases respectively, with 14 bases between them. CDR3 nucleotides: TGCGCCAGCAGCTTGGCCGAAACCGACAGTTATGGCTACACCTTC. It encodes CASSLAETDSYGYTF.

This clone came up once. The chain has TRBV7-9 and TRBJ1-1; TRBD1 might be the D (5 bases). The CDR3 sequence is 16 residues long. Trimming left V 5 bases short and J 4 bases short, with 20 bases between. Germline V gene sequence: CDR1 SEHNR, CDR2 FQNEAQ (reference sequence). The CDR3 DNA reads as TGTGCCAGCAGCACAGGCGACCCAAACGATGGCACTGAAGCTTTCTTT. Protein: CASSTGDPNDGTEAFF.

As DNA, the CDR3 is TGCGCCAGCAGTGGGACTCTAGCAAACGAGCAGTACTTC. This gives the protein CASSGTLANEQYF. The rearrangement links TRBV10-2 to TRBJ2-7; a possible D gene is TRBD2 (5 bases). The CDR3 contains 13 residues. Trimming removed 4 bases at V and 5 bases at J, with 12 bases between. Germline CDR1 reads WSHSY; CDR2 reads SAAADI.

This chain links TRBV2 with TRBJ2-3; TRBD1 matches 7 bases. The CDR3 is 13 residues long. Germline lookup yields CDR1 SNHLY and CDR2 FYNNEI. V dropped 5 bases and J dropped 5; count of bases not matched to a gene: 4. The CDR3 is CASSLQGKDTQYF. The CDR3 coding sequence is TGTGCCAGCAGTCTACAGGGGAAAGATACGCAGTATTTT.

The chain uses TRBV4-3 and TRBJ2-5; the match to TRBD2 covers 7 bases. This CDR3 comprises 18 residues. J gave up 5 bases and V 0 bases, and 15 bases lay outside the gene matches. The germline gives CDR1 LGHNA, CDR2 YSLEER. The DNA of the CDR3 is TGCGCCAGCAGCCAAGATCCCGCCACAGCGGGGTTTTGGGAGACCCAGTACTTC. This gives the protein CASSQDPATAGFWETQYF.

The genes are TRBV2 and TRBJ2-5; possibly TRBD1 for D (6 bases). Germline V gives CDR1 SNHLY, CDR2 FYNNEI. The CDR3 has 14 amino acids. Trimming stripped 8 bases from V and 0 bases from J, with 13 bases between. The CDR3 reads CASCNGQYQETQYF. The CDR3, as DNA: TGTGCCAGCTGTAACGGACAGTACCAAGAGACCCAGTACTTC.

The chain links TRBV5-1 to TRBJ2-7, with TRBD1 identical over 11 bases. Trimming took 4 bases from V and 4 from J; bases not matched to a gene: 7. CDR3 size: 15 residues. Germline V gene data show CDR1 as SGHRS and CDR2 as YFSETQ. The CDR3 region has the DNA TGCGCCAGCAGCACGGGGACAGGGGGAACGTACGAGCAGTACTTC. Translation gives CASSTGTGGTYEQYF.

The rearrangement uses TRBV28 and TRBJ1-5; D is ambiguous. The ends were cut back, 2 bases at V and 8 bases at J, with 13 bases in the middle. There are 14 residues in the CDR3. Germline CDR1 reads MDHEN; CDR2 reads SYDVKM. The CDR3 is CASSLVSFMEPQHF. CDR3 bases: TGTGCCAGCAGTTTAGTGAGCTTCATGGAGCCCCAGCATTTT.

V is TRBV19 and J is TRBJ2-1, with D maybe TRBD2 (6 bases). Deletions cut 1 base from V and 6 bases from J, with 13 bases between. The CDR3 loop spans 15 amino acids. Germline loops: CDR1 LNHDA, CDR2 SQIVND (reference sequence). CDR3 bases: TGTGCCAGTAGTATAGCTGGCGGGGCCGGCAATGAGCAGTTCTTC. Protein: CASSIAGGAGNEQFF. Using reference TRBV19 and TRBJ2-1 for the parts outside the CDR3, the full variable domain is DGGITQSPKYLFRKEGQNVTLSCEQNLNHDAMYWYRQDPGQGLRLIYYSQIVNDFQKGDIAEGYSVSREKKESFPLTVTSAQKNPTAFYLCASSIAGGAGNEQFFGPGTRLTVL.

This chain joins TRBV5-4 and TRBJ2-7; 9 nucleotides match TRBD2. The trim removed 0 bases at V and 4 bases at J, leaving 5 bases unmatched. CDR3 length equals 15 residues. CDR1 is SGHNT, CDR2 YYREEE, per germline (reference sequence). The CDR3 region has the DNA TGTGCCAGCAGCTTGGACGCTAGCGGGATTTACGAGCAGTACTTC. As protein: CASSLDASGIYEQYF. Complete variable domain (other parts from reference TRBV5-4 and TRBJ2-7): ETGVTQSPTHLIKTRGQQVTLRCSSQSGHNTVSWYQQALGQGPQFIFQYYREEENGRGNFPPRFSGLQFPNYSSELNVNALELDDSALYLCASSLDASGIYEQYFGPGTRLTVT.

The chain couples TRBV18 to TRBJ2-7; the match to TRBD1 covers 7 bases. V lost 5 bases, J lost 3 bases, and 7 bases stayed unmatched. Per the germline V gene, CDR1 is KGHSH and CDR2 is LQKENI. This CDR3 comprises 14 residues. The CDR3 region is CASSTGTDLYEQYF. In DNA form, the CDR3 reads TGTGCCAGCTCAACCGGGACAGACCTCTACGAGCAGTACTTC.

The chain links TRBV19 to TRBJ2-5; no clear D gene. CDR1 LNHDA and CDR2 SQIVND come from the germline V gene (reference sequence). V was pared by 1 base and J by 1 base, with 10 bases between. The CDR3 has 15 residues. CDR3 loop: CASSIVSGSQETQYF. Here the CDR3 DNA reads TGTGCCAGTAGTATAGTCTCAGGATCCCAAGAGACCCAGTACTTC.

The CDR3 region has the DNA TGTGCCAGCAGCTTACGCCCTAGCGGGATAATCTATGAGCAGTTCTTC. It encodes CASSLRPSGIIYEQFF. This chain links TRBV7-3 with TRBJ2-1; 9 nucleotides agree with TRBD2. From germline, CDR1 is SGHTA and CDR2 FQGTGA. This CDR3 region has 16 residues. After removal of 2 bases from V and 8 bases from J, the junction contained 10 bases not matched to a gene.

The chain links TRBV10-3 to TRBJ2-7; 7 bases match TRBD2. CDR1 is ENHRY and CDR2 is SYGVKD in the germline V gene. With 0 bases clipped from V and 3 bases from J, the junction kept 8 bases outside the gene matches. The CDR3 is 16 amino acids. DNA for the CDR3: TGTGCCATCAGTGAGTCGCGGGGGTGGCGGAGCTACGAGCAGTACTTC. Translation gives CAISESRGWRSYEQYF.